The next 22 T cell receptor beta chains were all read from a single sample in a study of Ad26.COV2.S vaccination and SARS-CoV-2 variants. Only in-frame clones appear in the TCRdb table, and some are missing; sequencing was by immunoSEQ multiplex PCR. The data contain under 600,000 clones, 89% of them singletons. Treatment of the sample: some 20 received Ad26.COV2.S at low or high dose, single or two shots; 5 received placebo; per-sample allocation not given. Vaccine and placebo recipients were sampled on day 63 after the first injection. Here the sequenced sample was peripheral blood, taken in a trial of Ad26.COV2.S vaccine versus placebo. The origin of the receptors is a person aged 18-60 years who received the Ad26.COV2.S COVID-19 vaccine or a placebo.

The genes are TRBV7-2 and TRBJ1-1; D is perhaps TRBD1 (6 bases). The CDR3 covers 13 residues. From germline, CDR1 is SGHTA and CDR2 FQGNSA. Trimming left V 4 bases short and J 4 bases short, with 10 bases between. CDR3 DNA sequence: TGTGCCAGCAGCTCAGGACAGACCACTGAAGCTTTCTTT. Protein sequence: CASSSGQTTEAFF.

This chain links TRBV7-2 with TRBJ2-4; tentatively, D is TRBD1 (5 bases). The CDR3 is made up of 14 amino acids. V lost 2 bases and J lost 4, with 9 bases in between. The germline V gene encodes CDR1 SGHTA and CDR2 FQGNSA. CDR3: CASSLLDKKNIQYF. Here the CDR3 DNA reads TGTGCCAGCAGCTTATTGGACAAGAAAAACATTCAGTACTTC.

The chain employs TRBV7-9 and TRBJ1-4; D is unresolved. V lost 5 bases, J lost 3 bases, and 13 bases lay in between. The germline gives CDR1 SEHNR, CDR2 FQNEAQ (reference sequence). This CDR3 comprises 15 residues. CDR3: CASSPAVGSNEKLFF. The CDR3 coding sequence is TGTGCCAGCAGCCCGGCGGTGGGATCTAATGAAAAACTGTTTTTT.

The V call is TRBV7-3, the J call TRBJ2-3; perhaps TRBD2 as D (6 bases). The CDR3 is 16 residues long. The germline V and J ends were trimmed by 5 bases and 2 bases, with 17 bases remaining between them. Per germline, CDR1 SGHTA and CDR2 FQGTGA. CDR3 in DNA: TGTGCCAGCAGCAGAGGAGGGACGAGCCCCACAGATACGCAGTATTTT. This sequence encodes CASSRGGTSPTDTQYF.

This clone has only one observation. The same CDR3 also results from other DNA sequences found in this sample. V gene TRBV5-4 combines with J gene TRBJ2-7, with 11 bases fitting TRBD2. This CDR3 comprises 15 residues. V lost 3 bases, J lost 4 bases, and 6 bases stayed unmatched. Germline CDR1 SGHNT, CDR2 YYREEE (reference sequence). CDR3 sequence (DNA): TGTGCCAGCAGCTCCCTAGCGGGGGGACTTTACGAGCAGTACTTC. Its translation is CASSSLAGGLYEQYF. The variable domain in full, completed from reference TRBV5-4 and TRBJ2-7, reads ETGVTQSPTHLIKTRGQQVTLRCSSQSGHNTVSWYQQALGQGPQFIFQYYREEENGRGNFPPRFSGLQFPNYSSELNVNALELDDSALYLCASSSLAGGLYEQYFGPGTRLTVT.

V and J are TRBV4-1 and TRBJ1-1; 7 nucleotides match TRBD1. CDR3 length: 15 residues. The germline gives CDR1 MGHRA, CDR2 YSYEKL. V shed 3 bases and J 5 bases; nucleotides not matched to a gene: 9. Here the CDR3 reads CASSHQTGVGTEAFF. The CDR3 coding sequence is TGCGCCAGCAGCCACCAAACAGGGGTCGGAACTGAAGCTTTCTTT.

The chain uses TRBV29-1 and TRBJ2-1; the match to TRBD2 covers 9 bases. The CDR3 loop spans 17 amino acids. J gave up 3 bases and V 3 bases, and 12 bases lay outside the gene matches. From germline, CDR1 is SQVTM and CDR2 ANQGSEA. CDR3 sequence (DNA): TGCAGCGTTGATCGGTTTGAAGCGGGGGGCCGCTACAATGAGCAGTTCTTC. As protein: CSVDRFEAGGRYNEQFF.

The gene calls are TRBV4-3 and TRBJ1-1; D gene uncertain. CDR1 and CDR2 from the germline V gene are LGHNA and YSLEER. The CDR3 length is 16 residues. Trimming stripped 0 bases from V and 4 bases from J, with 15 bases between. CDR3 amino acids: CASSQDGAGRRTEAFF. CDR3 nucleotide sequence: TGCGCCAGCAGCCAAGATGGAGCGGGCAGGCGCACTGAAGCTTTCTTT.

The chain is built from TRBV7-8 and TRBJ1-1; D uncertain. Germline CDR1 reads SGHVS; CDR2 reads FQNEAQ. V was cut by 6 bases and J by 0 bases, with 8 bases left in between. The CDR3 is 13 residues long. The CDR3 protein is CASSQVVNTEAFF. For the CDR3, the DNA is TGTGCCAGCAGTCAGGTGGTGAACACTGAAGCTTTCTTT.

V usage is TRBV30 and J usage is TRBJ1-6, with 9 bases that match TRBD1. The trim removed 4 bases at V and 6 bases at J, leaving 4 bases unmatched. The CDR3 sequence is 14 residues long. The V gene's germline CDR1 is GTSNPN and CDR2 SVGIG (reference sequence). CDR3 residues: CAWKTGGINSPLHF. CDR3 in DNA: TGTGCCTGGAAGACAGGGGGTATTAATTCACCCCTCCACTTT.

This clone was seen a handful of times. The chain carries TRBV7-6 and TRBJ1-1; 7 nucleotides match TRBD1. The CDR3 is made up of 15 amino acids. Germline V lookup: CDR1 SGHVS, CDR2 FNYEAQ. V shed 3 bases and J 3 bases; nucleotides not matched to a gene: 7. The CDR3 loop reads CASSFGGQGDTEAFF. For the CDR3, the DNA is TGTGCCAGCAGCTTTGGTGGTCAGGGGGACACTGAAGCTTTCTTT.

This sequence joins TRBV30 and TRBJ2-7; the match to TRBD2 covers 12 bases. The V and J ends lost 5 bases and 5 bases, in that order; junction bases with no gene match: 10. The CDR3 has 15 residues. From germline, CDR1 is GTSNPN and CDR2 SVGIG (reference sequence). CDR3 sequence reads: CAWFGKTSGSHEQYF. As DNA, the CDR3 is TGTGCCTGGTTTGGCAAGACTAGCGGGAGTCACGAGCAGTACTTC.

The rearrangement joins TRBV30 to TRBJ1-1; D ambiguous. The CDR3 totals 17 residues. The V end lost 0 bases, the J end lost 1 base, and 18 bases lay between the germline ends. The germline CDR1 and CDR2 sequences are GTSNPN and SVGIG (reference sequence). CDR3 in amino acids: CAWSVSIQGGRNTEAFF. CDR3 DNA: TGTGCCTGGAGTGTAAGTATTCAAGGAGGAAGGAACACTGAAGCTTTCTTT.

CDR3 bases: TGTGCCAGCAGCTCGCTTGGGACTACAAACAATGAGCAGTTCTTC. This encodes CASSSLGTTNNEQFF. The genes are TRBV7-2 and TRBJ2-1; 7 bases map to TRBD2. Germline CDR1 is SGHTA and CDR2 is FQGNSA. The length of the CDR3 is 15 residues. The trim removed 4 bases at V and 5 bases at J, leaving 8 bases unmatched.

The chain employs TRBV5-8 and TRBJ1-3; 10 bases match TRBD1. The CDR3 has 17 amino acids. V was pared by 0 bases and J by 0 bases, with 3 bases of the junction left unmatched. In germline, CDR1 is SGHTS, CDR2 YDEGEE. In DNA form, the CDR3 reads TGTGCCAGCAGCTTGGGACAGGGGGCTTTCTCTGGAAACACCATATATTTT. It translates to CASSLGQGAFSGNTIYF.

The chain links TRBV21-1 to TRBJ2-7; TRBD1 is taken as the D call from the table, unchecked against the DNA. TRBV21-1 is noted as a pseudogene. The CDR3 runs to 18 residues. CDR3 region: CASPPTGRDGSSSYEQYF. CDR3 coding DNA: TGTGCCAGCCCACCGACAGGGCGCGACGGCAGCAGCTCCTACGAGCAGTACTTC.

This clone was observed a few times. The chain has TRBV10-3 and TRBJ2-6; D unresolved. Germline V gene sequence: CDR1 ENHRY, CDR2 SYGVKD. V was shortened by 3 bases and J by 2 bases, with 5 bases between the two germline ends. There are 14 residues in the CDR3. For the CDR3, the DNA is TGTGCCATCAGTGACCAGACTGGGGCCAACGTCCTGACTTTC. Translated, it gives CAISDQTGANVLTF.

The chain links TRBV19 to TRBJ2-7; 7 positions match TRBD1. This CDR3 comprises 17 residues. V lost 3 bases to trimming and J lost 3 bases; unmatched junction nucleotides: 14. Germline V gene lookup returns CDR1 LNHDA and CDR2 SQIVND (reference sequence). CDR3 in amino acids: CASSMVGGTKRGYEQYF. CDR3 DNA: TGTGCCAGTAGTATGGTAGGGGGCACCAAGAGAGGCTACGAGCAGTACTTC.

The CDR3 bases are TGTGCCAGCAGTAAGACAGGGGGGTCCTACAATGAGCAGTTCTTC. It encodes CASSKTGGSYNEQFF. The chain combines TRBV6-4 with TRBJ2-1; 9 bases map to TRBD1. There are 15 residues in the CDR3. Trimming took 5 bases from V and 1 from J; bases not matched to a gene: 3. Germline loops: CDR1 MRHNA, CDR2 SNTAGT.

The chain has TRBV6-5 and TRBJ1-2; D may be TRBD1 (6 bases). This CDR3 region has 14 residues. V was trimmed by 6 bases and J by 4 bases, leaving 15 bases between them. CDR1 is MNHEY, CDR2 SVGAGI, per germline. The CDR3 loop is CASRETGDFYGYTF. CDR3 nucleotide sequence: TGTGCCAGCAGGGAGACAGGAGACTTCTATGGCTACACCTTC.

The chain employs TRBV9 and TRBJ1-2; D is possibly TRBD1 (5 bases). Germline assignment: CDR1 SGDLS and CDR2 YYNGEE. The V gene lost 3 bases and the J gene lost 4 bases, with 7 bases spanning the gap. The CDR3 has 12 amino acids. The CDR3 DNA follows: TGTGCCAGCAGCGCAGACAGCTATGGCTACACCTTC. Protein sequence: CASSADSYGYTF.

This chain joins TRBV15 and TRBJ2-7; 13 bases line up with TRBD2. The CDR3 consists of 17 residues. Looked up from germline, CDR1 is LNHNV and CDR2 is YYDKDF (reference sequence). V lost 0 bases to trimming and J lost 11 bases; unmatched junction nucleotides: 13. Written as DNA, the CDR3 is TGTGCCACCAGCAGAGATTCATCGCGAACTAGCGGGAGGGCAAAGTACTTC. It codes for CATSRDSSRTSGRAKYF.